These T cell receptor beta chains were read from a single sample in a study of cytomegalovirus exposure and HLA in healthy donors. Clones were sequenced by immunoSEQ multiplex PCR, and TCRdb holds only the in-frame ones, with some missing. Of 90,000 to 150,000 clones listed, 65% to 85% are singletons. The sample comprised PBMCs. The receptors here all came from a man aged 45-65 years in good health and CMV-seropositive. The CDR3 runs from the conserved cysteine through the conserved F or W. A D gene is named only where the DNA matches it firmly. For some rows the clone size is stated as once, few or many, or as a class when expanded; others skip it.

j_gene: TRBJ2-5
v_gene: TRBV9
abundance: .
d_gene: TRBD2
CDR3aa: CASSPGLADQRTETQYF
CDR3nt: TGTGCCAGCAGCCCCGGACTAGCGGACCAGAGGACGGAGACCCAGTACTTC

j_gene: TRBJ2-1
v_gene: TRBV18
abundance: .
d_gene: TRBD1
CDR3aa: CASSPLDRGSYNEQFF
CDR3nt: TGTGCCAGCTCACCCCTTGACAGGGGGTCCTACAATGAGCAGTTCTTC

j_gene: TRBJ2-7
v_gene: TRBV11-2
abundance: .
d_gene: TRBD1
CDR3aa: CASSLGQGEYEQYF
CDR3nt: TGTGCCAGCAGCTTGGGACAGGGGGAGTACGAGCAGTACTTC

j_gene: TRBJ2-3
v_gene: TRBV2
abundance: .
d_gene: TRBD1
CDR3aa: CASSRQGSTDTQYF
CDR3nt: TGTGCCAGCAGTAGACAGGGGAGCACAGATACGCAGTATTTT

j_gene: TRBJ2-7
v_gene: TRBV15
abundance: once
d_gene: .
CDR3aa: CATSRGTLGTYEQYF
CDR3nt: TGTGCCACCAGCAGGGGGACTTTAGGCACCTACGAGCAGTACTTC

j_gene: TRBJ2-1
v_gene: TRBV7-9
abundance: .
d_gene: .
CDR3aa: CASSSSNEQFF
CDR3nt: TGTGCCAGCAGCTCCAGCAATGAGCAGTTCTTC

j_gene: TRBJ2-7
v_gene: TRBV18
abundance: .
d_gene: TRBD2
CDR3aa: CASSQGLADVYEQYF
CDR3nt: TGTGCCAGCTCACAGGGACTAGCGGACGTCTACGAGCAGTACTTC

j_gene: TRBJ1-1
v_gene: TRBV4-3
abundance: .
d_gene: .
CDR3aa: CASSPNGREGDTEAFF
CDR3nt: TGCGCCAGCAGCCCGAATGGGAGGGAAGGAGACACTGAAGCTTTCTTT

j_gene: TRBJ2-3
v_gene: TRBV28
abundance: .
d_gene: TRBD2
CDR3aa: CASSWTSGRGADTQYF
CDR3nt: TGTGCCAGCAGTTGGACTAGCGGGAGAGGAGCAGATACGCAGTATTTT

j_gene: TRBJ2-1
v_gene: TRBV6-5
abundance: .
d_gene: .
CDR3aa: CASRYPTGLYNEQFF
CDR3nt: TGTGCCAGCAGGTACCCGACTGGACTATACAATGAGCAGTTCTTC

j_gene: TRBJ2-7
v_gene: TRBV2
abundance: .
d_gene: TRBD2
CDR3aa: CASSEGGLAALGQYF
CDR3nt: TGTGCCAGCAGTGAAGGGGGACTAGCGGCCCTTGGGCAGTACTTC

j_gene: TRBJ2-6
v_gene: TRBV9
abundance: .
d_gene: .
CDR3aa: CASSVDGGASGANVLTF
CDR3nt: TGTGCCAGCAGCGTAGACGGAGGGGCGTCTGGGGCCAACGTCCTGACTTTC

j_gene: TRBJ2-7
v_gene: TRBV10-2
abundance: .
d_gene: TRBD1
CDR3aa: CASRDRVDEQYF
CDR3nt: TGCGCCAGCAGAGACAGGGTCGACGAGCAGTACTTC

j_gene: TRBJ1-1
v_gene: TRBV6-5
abundance: once
d_gene: TRBD1
CDR3aa: CASSGQGPREAFF
CDR3nt: TGTGCCTCTTCGGGACAGGGTCCCCGGGAAGCTTTCTTT

j_gene: TRBJ2-1
v_gene: TRBV27
abundance: .
d_gene: .
CDR3aa: CASSLSRQGNEQFF
CDR3nt: TGTGCCAGCAGTTTATCTCGGCAGGGCAATGAGCAGTTCTTC